The entry below gives a single T cell receptor (beta chain) sequence along with its context. A much larger clone differs by one base, so this may be a read error. The sample originates from a study of human T cells and chemical hapten exposure. TCRdb reanalysed the RACE reads using MiXCR and keeps one entry per CDR3 protein. The profile shows 130,000 or so distinct CDR3 sequences, around 8.3% of them singletons. Indicated time point: healthy volunteer bleed at 2 weeks. Sequencing started from total RNA isolated from unfractionated whole blood. The CDR3 covers 15 residues. Germline V gene sequence: CDR1 KGHSH, CDR2 LQKENI. V was clipped by 2 bases and J by 3 bases, with 13 bases between them.

The chain employs TRBV18 and TRBJ1-2; D unclear. The material sequenced was whole blood. The sequence came from a male donor in good health. Some clones in this sample may be carry-over from other donors' samples. The CDR3: CASSPSHEQHYGYTF. DNA for the CDR3: TGTGCCAGCTCACCAAGTCATGAACAGCACTATGGCTACACCTTC.